The clone carrying this TCR beta chain came up many times. Time point reported: before trial treatment. The study gave donors nivolumab, ipilimumab, aspirin, low-dose cyclophosphamide and low-dose radiotherapy. TRAV- and TRBV-specific primers were used for first-strand cDNA, which covered alpha and beta chains. TCRs were amplified for roughly 20 PCR cycles with a constant-region primer and V-primer adapter. Researchers amplified the isolated mRNA using in vitro transcription. One entry per CDR3 protein, called by TCRdb with MiXCR from the reads. This sample carries fewer than 90,000 distinct CDR3 sequences, approximately 20% of them seen once, and the ten largest clones take about 5.9%. These data belong to a study of low-dose radiotherapy and immunotherapy resistance in tumors. Study-level background: Members of Cohort 1 were treated with 0.5 Gy per fraction every 2 weeks. The prescribed total PTV dose was 6.5 Gy. Every day for four cycles from cycle 1 day 1, patients took 300 mg of oral aspirin.

The CDR3 is 15 amino acids. V gave up 3 bases and J gave up 0 bases, with 9 bases separating them. CDR1 and CDR2 from the germline V gene are GTSNPN and SVGIG (reference sequence). This clonotype was obtained from a male donor with prostate cancer. This sample comprised PBMCs, obtained before treatment. The chain combines TRBV30 with TRBJ1-6; no clear D. The CDR3 loop reads CAWRTPGSYNSPLHF. Written as DNA, the CDR3 is TGTGCCTGGAGGACCCCGGGCTCCTATAATTCACCCCTCCACTTT.